The sequence of this T cell receptor beta chain was determined in a study of T cell repertoires in aging, cancer and after chemotherapy. In germline, CDR1 is GTSNPN, CDR2 SVGIG (reference sequence). V lost 2 bases and J lost 4; bases outside the gene matches: 7. The CDR3 is 15 residues long. Peripheral blood genomic DNA, not sorted cells or RNA, was the template. A mixed TRB-A/B primer pool amplified rearranged TRB by multiplex touch-down PCR. TCRdb processed the multiplex PCR reads anew with MiXCR; each CDR3 protein has one entry. The sample has around 9,000 distinct CDR3 sequences; roughly 39% are singletons. Study-wide findings and caveats: These repertoire data do not allow conclusions about immunological memory after chemotherapy. In each cancer cohort, median generation probability increased across chemotherapy, suggesting thymic output rebounded.

Concerning this clonotype: As yet, its antigen is unknown.

This TCR came from a human donor with a solid tumor. J is TRBJ2-2 and V is TRBV30, with TRBD1 matching 7 bases. Material for sequencing was blood. The CDR3 DNA is TGTGCCTGGAGTCCAGGGGGAGACCCCACCGGGGAGCTGTTTTTT. Amino acid sequence: CAWSPGGDPTGELFF.